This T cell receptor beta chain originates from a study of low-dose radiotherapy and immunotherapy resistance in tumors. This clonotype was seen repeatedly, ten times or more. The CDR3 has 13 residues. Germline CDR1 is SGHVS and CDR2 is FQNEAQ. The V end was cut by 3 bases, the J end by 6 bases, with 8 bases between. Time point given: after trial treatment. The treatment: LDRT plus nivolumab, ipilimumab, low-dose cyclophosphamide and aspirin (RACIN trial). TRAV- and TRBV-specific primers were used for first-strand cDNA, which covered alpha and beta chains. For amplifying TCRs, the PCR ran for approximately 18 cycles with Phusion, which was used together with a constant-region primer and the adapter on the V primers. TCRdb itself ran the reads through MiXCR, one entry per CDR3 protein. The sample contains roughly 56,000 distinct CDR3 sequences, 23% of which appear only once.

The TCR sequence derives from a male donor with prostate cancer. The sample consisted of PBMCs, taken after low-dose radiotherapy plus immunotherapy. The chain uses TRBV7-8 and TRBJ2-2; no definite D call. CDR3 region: CASSFSDPGELFF. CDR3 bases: TGTGCCAGCAGCTTTTCCGACCCCGGGGAGCTGTTTTTT.